This T cell receptor (beta chain) was captured by sequencing in a study of spatial heterogeneity in lung cancer. This CDR3 is built from 15 residues. Trimming took 5 bases from V and 9 from J; bases not matched to a gene: 6. In germline, CDR1 is SNHLY, CDR2 FYNNEI. TCRdb reprocessed the 5' RACE reads via MiXCR and lists one record per CDR3 protein. The sample yields about 25,000 distinct CDR3 sequences, about 7.6% seen once. Time point given: sample taken at primary tumor resection. Donation came from some 72 patients with untreated early-stage non-small cell lung cancer. The material was PBMCs, obtained at surgery. This receptor was obtained from a male donor with early-stage non-small cell lung cancer. The chain couples TRBV2 to TRBJ2-1, with TRBD2 identical over 14 bases. CDR3 in amino acids: CASSRTSGGLGEQFF. Here the CDR3 DNA reads TGTGCCAGCAGTAGGACTAGCGGGGGGCTCGGTGAGCAGTTCTTC.